These 24 T cell receptor beta chains came from one sample sequenced in a study of vaccination and CD4 T cells after COVID-19. This sample's treatment: roughly ten-day PBMC culture with coronavirus spike peptide pools or control peptides (ViraFEST assay). Oncomine TCR Beta short-read sequencing was applied to DNA from cultured CD4+ T cells. One entry per CDR3 protein, called by TCRdb with MiXCR from the PCR reads. The repertoire has approximately 15,000 distinct CDR3 sequences, 58% of them found once; the top ten carry about an eighth. Their antigen targets remain unknown. The source material was CD4+ T cells from blood, cultured in vitro. The receptors were sampled from a human donor who had recovered from COVID-19.

The V call is TRBV2, the J call TRBJ2-7; D remains unclear. Germline CDR1 reads SNHLY; CDR2 reads FYNNEI. V was pared by 4 bases and J by 0 bases, with 10 bases between. The CDR3 totals 14 residues. The DNA of the CDR3 is TGTGCCAGCAGTGCAGGCTGGAGCTCCTACGAGCAGTACTTC. This translates into CASSAGWSSYEQYF. Combining the CDR3 with reference TRBV2 and TRBJ2-7 gives the whole variable domain EPEVTQTPSHQVTQMGQEVILRCVPISNHLYFYWYRQILGQKVEFLVSFYNNEISEKSEIFDDQFSVERPDGSNFTLKIRSTKLEDSAMYFCASSAGWSSYEQYFGPGTRLTVT.

This clonotype was counted only a few times. The DNA of the CDR3 is TGCGCCAGCAGCCAGGAAGTAGCGGGGGGGCACAATGAGCAGTTCTTC. Translating gives CASSQEVAGGHNEQFF. V is TRBV4-3 and J is TRBJ2-1; 11 positions match TRBD2. V lost 3 bases, J lost 5 bases, and 6 bases stayed unmatched. Germline V gives CDR1 LGHNA, CDR2 YSLEER. The CDR3 runs to 16 residues.

The gene calls are TRBV28 and TRBJ1-3; D unresolved. Germline V CDR1 and CDR2: MDHEN, SYDVKM. The CDR3 loop spans 15 amino acids. Trimming took off 8 bases at V and 1 base at J, with 15 bases between the two ends. The CDR3 is CASRLRVASGNTIYF. In DNA form, the CDR3 reads TGTGCCAGCCGCCTGAGGGTGGCTTCTGGAAACACCATATATTTT.

The chain couples TRBV7-2 to TRBJ1-2; no reliable D call. With 4 bases removed from V and 8 bases from J, the gap between germline ends came to 20 bases. The CDR3 extends over 15 amino acids. The V gene's germline CDR1 is SGHTA and CDR2 FQGNSA. The CDR3 coding sequence is TGTGCCAGCAGCTCGCTAAGCGGAGGGATGGGGGGCTACACCTTC. Its translation is CASSSLSGGMGGYTF.

The chain recombines TRBV27 with TRBJ2-3; D not resolved. The CDR3 extends over 14 amino acids. Germline V gene sequence: CDR1 MNHEY, CDR2 SMNVEV (reference sequence). The germline V and J ends were trimmed by 5 bases and 2 bases, with 11 bases remaining between them. This chain's CDR3 is CASSPTSPTDTQYF. The CDR3 nucleotides are TGTGCCAGCAGTCCCACCTCCCCCACAGATACGCAGTATTTT.

The chain employs TRBV14 and TRBJ1-2; the D is unclear. CDR1 SGHDN and CDR2 FVKESK come from the germline V gene. Between the trimmed V and J ends, which lost 0 bases and 7 bases, there was a span of 18 bases. This CDR3 has 16 residues. The CDR3 loop is CASSQELGGNGGGYTF. The DNA of the CDR3 is TGTGCCAGCAGCCAAGAATTGGGCGGTAACGGAGGTGGCTACACCTTC.

This clonotype was detected only a few times. This chain uses TRBV7-2 with TRBJ1-5, with 7 bases aligning to TRBD1. The CDR3 extends over 17 amino acids. Germline V gives CDR1 SGHTA, CDR2 FQGNSA. The ends lost 4 bases at V and 9 bases at J; junction bases unmatched: 18. As DNA, the CDR3 is TGTGCCAGCAGCTCCTCCGACAGGGCTGGGCCCCCACGGCCCCAGCATTTT. The encoded protein is CASSSSDRAGPPRPQHF.

The J gene is TRBJ1-1, the V gene TRBV4-3; D remains unclear. Germline V gene sequence: CDR1 LGHNA, CDR2 YSLEER. The CDR3 has 13 amino acids. Between the trimmed V and J ends, which lost 1 base and 8 bases, there was a span of 11 bases. The CDR3 loop is CASSQVGASEAFF. DNA of the CDR3: TGCGCCAGCAGCCAAGTTGGAGCTTCCGAAGCTTTCTTT.

The V gene is TRBV6-5, the J gene TRBJ2-7, with 8 bases that match TRBD1. The CDR3 has 13 amino acids. Trimming at V came to 2 bases and at J to 6 bases, leaving 3 bases not matched to a gene. Germline CDR1 and CDR2: MNHEY and SVGAGI. In DNA, the CDR3 is TGTGCCAGCAGTTACGACAGGGGAAGCGAGCAGTACTTC. Its protein product is CASSYDRGSEQYF.

The chain uses TRBV12-3 or TRBV12-4 and TRBJ1-2, with D maybe TRBD1 (6 bases). Between the trimmed V and J ends, which lost 6 bases and 8 bases, there was a span of 13 bases. This CDR3 is built from 12 residues. The CDR3 bases are TGTGCCAGCAGGCGGGACATCCAAGGCTACACCTTC. Translation: CASRRDIQGYTF.

This chain uses TRBV11-2 with TRBJ2-7; the D is unclear. The germline gives CDR1 SGHAT, CDR2 FQNNGV. The CDR3 contains 13 residues. The V end was cut by 2 bases, the J end by 5 bases, with 10 bases between. The CDR3 spells CASSLRPLNEQYF. The CDR3, as DNA: TGTGCCAGCAGCTTAAGACCTCTTAACGAGCAGTACTTC. Complete variable domain (other parts from reference TRBV11-2 and TRBJ2-7): EAGVAQSPRYKIIEKRQSVAFWCNPISGHATLYWYQQILGQGPKLLIQFQNNGVVDDSQLPKDRFSAERLKGVDSTLKIQPAKLEDSAVYLCASSLRPLNEQYFGPGTRLTVT.

This clonotype was picked up a small number of times. V usage is TRBV7-2 and J usage is TRBJ2-1, with TRBD2 matching over 9 bases. After removal of 1 base from V and 4 bases from J, the junction contained 5 bases not matched to a gene. The V gene's germline CDR1 is SGHTA and CDR2 FQGNSA. This CDR3 contains 16 residues. In nucleotides, the CDR3 is TGTGCCAGCAGCTTAGAACTTAGCGGGGGTTACAATGAGCAGTTCTTC. It translates to CASSLELSGGYNEQFF.

V and J are TRBV27 and TRBJ2-2; weak D call: TRBD2 (6 bases). This CDR3 comprises 15 residues. Between the trimmed V and J ends, which lost 5 bases and 2 bases, there was a span of 12 bases. Germline V CDR1 and CDR2: MNHEY, SMNVEV (reference sequence). CDR3 nucleotides: TGTGCCAGCAGTCCTCTGGGGGGAAACACCGGGGAGCTGTTTTTT. Encoded protein: CASSPLGGNTGELFF.

V is TRBV6-5 and J is TRBJ1-1; D gene uncertain. V lost 2 bases and J lost 6, with 10 bases in between. Germline V CDR1 and CDR2: MNHEY, SVGAGI. The CDR3 consists of 13 residues. The CDR3 DNA follows: TGTGCCAGCAGTTACAAAGGGCGGGCTGAAGCTTTCTTT. Translating gives CASSYKGRAEAFF.

The chain has TRBV19 and TRBJ2-3; 11 nucleotides align to TRBD2. The CDR3 totals 15 residues. With V trimmed by 3 bases and J by 6 bases, 5 bases remained unmatched. Germline values: CDR1 LNHDA, CDR2 SQIVND (reference sequence). In DNA, the CDR3 is TGTGCCAGTAGTATTAGCGGGGGGGGCCGGGATACGCAGTATTTT. It codes for CASSISGGGRDTQYF.

This chain links TRBV20-1 with TRBJ2-3, with D maybe TRBD2 (7 bases). The length of the CDR3 is 14 residues. The germline gives CDR1 DFQATT, CDR2 SNEGSKA (reference sequence). The V end lost 3 bases, the J end lost 2 bases, and 12 bases lay between the germline ends. The CDR3 DNA follows: TGCAGTGCTAGTGGGGGGGGGCACACAGATACGCAGTATTTT. Protein sequence: CSASGGGHTDTQYF.

The chain is built from TRBV2 and TRBJ1-5; D gene uncertain. V lost 3 bases and J 3 bases, leaving 9 bases between the germline ends. The CDR3 length is 14 residues. Germline V gene data show CDR1 as SNHLY and CDR2 as FYNNEI. CDR3 region: CASSERSVNQPQHF. In nucleotides, the CDR3 is TGTGCCAGCAGTGAGAGGAGCGTCAATCAGCCCCAGCATTTT.

The chain is built from TRBV4-1 and TRBJ2-2; TRBD2 aligns across 9 bases. V shed 0 bases, J shed 2 bases, and the junction held 4 bases outside the gene matches. The CDR3 is made up of 17 amino acids. Germline V lookup: CDR1 MGHRA, CDR2 YSYEKL. DNA for the CDR3: TGCGCCAGCAGCCAAGATCCACTAGCGGGTAACACCGGGGAGCTGTTTTTT. Encoded protein: CASSQDPLAGNTGELFF.

V is TRBV6-1 and J is TRBJ1-6, with 7 bases aligning to TRBD1. With V trimmed by 4 bases and J by 5 bases, 5 bases remained unmatched. The germline gives CDR1 MNHNS, CDR2 SASEGT. The CDR3 consists of 15 residues. DNA of the CDR3: TGTGCCAGCAGTGGCGGGACAGTTGATAATTCACCCCTCCACTTT. Its translation: CASSGGTVDNSPLHF.

V gene TRBV27 combines with J gene TRBJ2-5; 8 bases match TRBD2. Per the germline V gene, CDR1 is MNHEY and CDR2 is SMNVEV (reference sequence). This CDR3 contains 17 residues. V dropped 2 bases and J dropped 4; count of bases not matched to a gene: 12. The CDR3 nucleotides are TGTGCCAGCAGTTTAGGGTCCTTGCGGGGGGCGGGAGAGACCCAGTACTTC. It codes for CASSLGSLRGAGETQYF.

This chain uses TRBV28 with TRBJ1-6, with TRBD1 matching 9 bases. The V gene end was trimmed by 7 bases and the J gene end by 9 bases; junction bases not matched to a gene: 16. The CDR3 spans 17 residues. CDR1 is MDHEN, CDR2 SYDVKM, per germline. CDR3 DNA sequence: TGTGCCAGCAAAACGCCCGCCCGGGGACAGGGCGTTTCACCCCTCCACTTT. It specifies CASKTPARGQGVSPLHF.

The sample holds a few counts of this clonotype. The chain joins TRBV7-8 to TRBJ1-2; no reliable D call. From germline, CDR1 is SGHVS and CDR2 FQNEAQ. Trimming removed 2 bases from V and 3 bases from J, with 7 bases in between. This CDR3 spans 13 amino acids. CDR3 loop: CASSLRVDYGYTF. The CDR3, as DNA: TGTGCCAGCAGCTTAAGGGTCGACTATGGCTACACCTTC.

The chain uses TRBV7-2 and TRBJ2-3, with D possibly matching TRBD2 (5 bases). Germline V gene lookup returns CDR1 SGHTA and CDR2 FQGNSA. Trimming removed 10 bases at V and 2 bases at J, with 19 bases between. The CDR3 totals 15 residues. The CDR3 loop reads CAITQPAEFTDTQYF. Here the CDR3 DNA reads TGTGCCATCACACAACCAGCGGAATTCACAGATACGCAGTATTTT.

The chain has TRBV6-2 or TRBV6-3 and TRBJ2-4; TRBD2 matches at 11 bases. The CDR3 has 17 residues. V gave up 2 bases and J gave up 2 bases; unmatched junction bases: 5. The germline V gene has CDR1 MNHEY and CDR2 SVGEGT. The CDR3 bases are TGTGCCAGCAGTTACCCACGACTAGCGGGGTCCAAAAACATTCAGTACTTC. Protein: CASSYPRLAGSKNIQYF.